This TCR beta chain is drawn from a study of T cells after yellow fever vaccination. Study-level points and caveats: Some clonotypes, a small share, were shared between CD4 and CD8 compartments. Detected again after the booster were most primary-vaccination clones, at 95% to 96% CD4 and 88% CD8. Weaker, the secondary response peaked sooner, at day 5 versus 15.

The authors made TCR cDNA by 5'RACE template switching, adding a universal primer site and UMIs. TCRdb called the 5' RACE reads again in MiXCR, with one record for every CDR3 protein. The top ten clones hold roughly 33% of a sample with some 150,000 distinct CDR3 sequences, about a tenth of them seen once. As for this clonotype: Its specificity is unknown.

The CDR3 consists of 13 residues. V was shortened by 5 bases and J by 6 bases, with 13 bases between the two germline ends. Germline-derived CDR1 and CDR2 are SGHVS and FQNEAQ. The chain carries TRBV7-8 and TRBJ1-2; no firm D call. The source is a man aged 18 to 35 who received the YFV17D yellow fever vaccine. The sequencing used CD8+ T cells sorted from PBMCs, collected 45 days after the yellow fever booster vaccination. The CDR3 DNA follows: TGTGCCAGCAGCCCGGCGGAATTCCATGGCTACACCTTC. Amino acid sequence: CASSPAEFHGYTF. Using reference TRBV7-8 and TRBJ1-2 for the parts outside the CDR3, the full variable domain is GAGVSQSPRYKVAKRGQDVALRCDPISGHVSLFWYQQALGQGPEFLTYFQNEAQLDKSGLPSDRFFAERPEGSVSTLKIQRTQQEDSAVYLCASSPAEFHGYTFGSGTRLTVV.